The rows below give T cell receptor beta chains drawn from one sample of a study of blood T cell repertoires in COVID-19. Assay used: immunoSEQ multiplex PCR; TCRdb lists only in-frame clones, some missing. The data hold about 200,000 clones, with more than 70% observed a single time. The sample consisted of peripheral blood. The receptor source for this set is a woman aged 45 to 65 with acute or convalescent COVID-19. CDR3s include the opening cysteine and the closing phenylalanine or tryptophan. Each record gives: V gene, D gene, J gene, clone size, CDR3 DNA, CDR3 protein. D genes are given only for firm matches. Clone size, where shown, is once, few, many, or a class for clones that have expanded.

>TRBV30|-|TRBJ2-3|-
TGTGCCTGGAGATATAGCGGTAGCACAGATACGCAGTATTTT
CAWRYSGSTDTQYF
>TRBV4-2|TRBD1|TRBJ2-3|-
TGTGGATCGAGGGACAGGGGCACAGATACGCAGTATTTT
CGSRDRGTDTQYF
>TRBV7-9|TRBD2|TRBJ2-1|few
TGTGCCAGCAGCTTTATATTGGGCGGGAGAGGGGAAAATGAGCAGTTCTTC
CASSFILGGRGENEQFF
>TRBV7-8|TRBD2|TRBJ2-1|-
TGTGCCAGCAGCTTAGGGGCTAGCGGGATCGATGAGCAGTTCTTC
CASSLGASGIDEQFF
>TRBV20-1|-|TRBJ1-5|-
TGCAGTGCTAGTCTCCAGAGGAGCAATCAGCCCCAGCATTTT
CSASLQRSNQPQHF
>TRBV19|-|TRBJ2-7|-
TGTGCAATATGTTATTTCTACGAGCAGTACTTC
CAICYFYEQYF
>TRBV6-5|TRBD2|TRBJ2-3|-
TGTGCCAGCAGTCCTACCGGGACTAGTCTGTATTTT
CASSPTGTSLYF
>TRBV6-6|-|TRBJ1-1|-
TGTGCCAGCAGTCTCAGACAGAACACTGAAGCTTTCTTT
CASSLRQNTEAFF
>TRBV24-1|TRBD2|TRBJ2-2|-
TGTGCCACCAGTGATCCCGGACTAGCGGGAAGTAGCTTGAACACCGGGGAGCTGTTTTTT
CATSDPGLAGSSLNTGELFF
>TRBV6-5|TRBD2|TRBJ2-5|-
TGTGCCAGCAGTTACCAAGCGGGAGGGGAGACCCAGTACTTC
CASSYQAGGETQYF
>TRBV3-1/TRBV3-2|-|TRBJ1-4|once
TGTGCCAGCAGCCTAACGAACCAGGTTGCTGGGGCTTCCGAAAAACTGTTTTTT
CASSLTNQVAGASEKLFF
>TRBV5-1|-|TRBJ2-2|few
TGCGCCAGCAGCCCAGGAGGGGGGGCGAACGGGGAGCTGTTTTTT
CASSPGGGANGELFF
>TRBV7-8|-|TRBJ1-1|-
TGTGCCAGCAGCCCCGCCGGACAGAACACTGAAGCTTTCTTT
CASSPAGQNTEAFF
>TRBV5-1|-|TRBJ2-5|-
TGCGCCAGCAGCTTGGACAGGGTTGGTGCCCAGTACTTC
CASSLDRVGAQYF
>TRBV6-1|-|TRBJ2-3|few
TGTGCCAGCAGTGAGCGGGATACGCAGTATTTT
CASSERDTQYF
>TRBV28|-|TRBJ1-2|-
TGTGCCAGCAGTACCTCGGGCTATGGCTACACCTTC
CASSTSGYGYTF
>TRBV5-6|TRBD1|TRBJ2-6|-
TGTGCCAGCAGCTTCCCGGACAGGGGAAGGACTGGGGCCAACGTCCTGACTTTC
CASSFPDRGRTGANVLTF
>TRBV18|TRBD1|TRBJ2-5|-
TGTGCCAGCTCACGAGGGACAGGTTCAAGGGAGACCCAGTACTTC
CASSRGTGSRETQYF
>TRBV19|TRBD1|TRBJ1-1|-
TGTGCCAGTAACCTCCAAGGGGACAGGGGGCAAACTGAAGCTTTCTTT
CASNLQGDRGQTEAFF
>TRBV19|-|TRBJ1-5|-
TGTGCCAGTAGTACCCGTCCCGGTCAGCCCCAGCATTTT
CASSTRPGQPQHF
>TRBV7-2|-|TRBJ1-1|-
TGTGCCAGCAGCTCCTTTGGGGGGAGGGCTTTCTTT
CASSSFGGRAFF
>TRBV12-3/TRBV12-4|-|TRBJ2-7|-
TGTGCCAGCAGTTTTGCACATACCTACGAGCAGTACTTC
CASSFAHTYEQYF
>TRBV19|-|TRBJ2-7|-
TGTGCCAGTAGTCGGCAGGGGGGCGAGCAGTACTTC
CASSRQGGEQYF
>TRBV27|-|TRBJ2-2|-
TGTGCCAGCAGTTCCACCTTTATTCGAGCGTTAAGCACCGGGGAGCTGTTTTTT
CASSSTFIRALSTGELFF
>TRBV5-1|-|TRBJ2-3|-
TGCGCCAGCAGCTTGGAGAGGTTGACAGATACGCAGTATTTT
CASSLERLTDTQYF
>TRBV9|TRBD2|TRBJ2-7|-
TGTGCCAGCAGCCCCGCCTCGGGGGGTTACGAGCAGTACTTC
CASSPASGGYEQYF
>TRBV7-9|-|TRBJ2-7|-
TGTGCCAGCAGCTTATCTGGGCGGGACCCCCCGGGGGAGCAGTACTTC
CASSLSGRDPPGEQYF
>TRBV5-4|TRBD2|TRBJ2-1|-
TGTGCCAGCAGCTTGGCTCTAGCGGGCTCCTACAATGAGCAGTTCTTC
CASSLALAGSYNEQFF